This T cell receptor beta chain was captured in a study of blood T cell repertoires in COVID-19 (dated by TCRdb to the early 2020s). Study-wide context: Samples covering the acute and convalescent phases of COVID-19 were provided by collaborators in the United States, Italy and Spain. The prospective study material was composed of cDNA or gDNA derived from T cells, B-cell-depleted T cells, or PBMCs. The dataset comprised deeply sampled blood TCRbeta repertoires from subjects exposed to, actively infected with, or recovered from COVID-19. The repertoires were released in a freely available public database intended as a resource for research on the immune response to SARS-CoV-2. The samples were drawn from two sources: the first 160 participants of the ongoing ImmuneRACE study, and fewer than 1,500 subjects contributed by 6 global collaborators. Nearly every sample came with metadata listing a de-identified subject ID, COVID-19 status, age in years and sex. HLA class I and class II types, where available, came from metadata supplied by the sample provider rather than from assay-based typing. The paper as a whole reports these results and caveats: The amount of clinical and demographic metadata varied by source and participant and was provided uncurated.

Collaborating institutions collected whole blood in K2EDTA tubes following their own protocols. For TCRbeta analysis, collaborator samples were shipped as frozen whole blood, as isolated PBMCs, or as DNA extracted from either sample type. TCRbeta CDR3 regions were amplified from genomic DNA by means of the immunoSEQ Assay, a bias-controlled multiplex PCR. Per the source publication's procedure: Within the assay, amplification of reference gene primers was used to estimate how many nucleated cells each sample contained. To quantify the absolute abundance of each unique TCRbeta CDR3 rearrangement, sequence reads were collapsed and filtered. For each sample, productive Simpson clonality was calculated as the square root of Simpson's diversity index across productive rearrangements. Entries here come from immuneACCESS through TCRdb and include only in-frame sequences with V and J called. Some clones fail to appear in such tables; in the studies checked, an unresolved V gene covers under half of the shortfall, and the cause of the remainder is unknown. V and J calls and clone size are copied from that table; D and trimming were computed from the DNA. Recorded for this sample are some 91,000 clones; about nine tenths of them occurred a single time. The ten most abundant clones make up 1.7% of the sample.

A note on this clone: It lacks a known antigen. No base qualities exist here, and no much larger clone lies one base off it.

V is trimmed back by 8 bases and J by 4 bases, and the junction contains 6 bases that no gene match accounts for. According to the germline V gene, CDR1 reads ENHRY and CDR2 reads SYGVKD. The cysteine opens and the phenylalanine closes a CDR3 of 14 amino acids. CDR3 DNA only is kept here, 42 bases in frame from base 1. The sequence was obtained from a man aged 60-69 years with acute or convalescent COVID-19. The sequence joins TRBV10-3 to TRBJ2-1, with TRBD2 matching 9 junction bases. The sequenced sample was peripheral blood. The CDR3 reads as follows: CAIGSGGTYNEQFF. The DNA sequence follows: TGTGCCATCGGGAGCGGGGGGACTTACAATGAGCAGTTCTTC.